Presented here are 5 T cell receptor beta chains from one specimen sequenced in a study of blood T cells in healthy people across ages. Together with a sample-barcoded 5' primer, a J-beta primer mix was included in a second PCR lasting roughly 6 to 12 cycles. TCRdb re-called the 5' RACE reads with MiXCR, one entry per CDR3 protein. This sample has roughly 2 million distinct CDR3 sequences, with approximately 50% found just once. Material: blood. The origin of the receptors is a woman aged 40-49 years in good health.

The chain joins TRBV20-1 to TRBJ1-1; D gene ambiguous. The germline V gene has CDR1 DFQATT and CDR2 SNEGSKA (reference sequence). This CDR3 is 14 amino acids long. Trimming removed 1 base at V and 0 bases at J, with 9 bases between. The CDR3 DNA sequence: TGCAGTGCTAGAGGTCACGACTTGAACACTGAAGCTTTCTTT. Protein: CSARGHDLNTEAFF.

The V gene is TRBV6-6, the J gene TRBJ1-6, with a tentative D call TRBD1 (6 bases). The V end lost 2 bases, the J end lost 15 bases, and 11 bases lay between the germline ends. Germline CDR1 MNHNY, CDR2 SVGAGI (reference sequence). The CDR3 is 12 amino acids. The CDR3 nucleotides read TGTGCCAGCAGTTACCCAGGGGAGCGCCTCCACTTT. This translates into CASSYPGERLHF.

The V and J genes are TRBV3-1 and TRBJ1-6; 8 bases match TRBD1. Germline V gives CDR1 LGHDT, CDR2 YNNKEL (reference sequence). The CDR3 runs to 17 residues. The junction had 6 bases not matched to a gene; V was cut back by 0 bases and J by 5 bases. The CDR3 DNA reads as TGTGCCAGCAGCCAAGAAAACCCGGGACAGGATAATTCACCCCTCCACTTT. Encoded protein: CASSQENPGQDNSPLHF.

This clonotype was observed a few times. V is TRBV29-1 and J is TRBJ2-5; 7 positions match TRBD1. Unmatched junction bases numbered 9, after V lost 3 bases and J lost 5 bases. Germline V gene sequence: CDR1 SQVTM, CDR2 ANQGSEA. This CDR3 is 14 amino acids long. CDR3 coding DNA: TGCAGCGTTGATGACGACAGGGTGGGGGAGACCCAGTACTTC. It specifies CSVDDDRVGETQYF.

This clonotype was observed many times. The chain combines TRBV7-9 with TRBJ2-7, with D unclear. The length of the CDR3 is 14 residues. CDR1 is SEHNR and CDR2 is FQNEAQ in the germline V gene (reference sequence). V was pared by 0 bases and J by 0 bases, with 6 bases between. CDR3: CASSLAWNSYEQYF. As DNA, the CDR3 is TGTGCCAGCAGCTTAGCATGGAACTCCTACGAGCAGTACTTC. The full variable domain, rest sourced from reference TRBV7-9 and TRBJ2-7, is DTGVSQNPRHKITKRGQNVTFRCDPISEHNRLYWYRQTLGQGPEFLTYFQNEAQLEKSRLLSDRFSAERPKGSFSTLEIQRTEQGDSAMYLCASSLAWNSYEQYFGPGTRLTVT.